The 20 T cell receptor beta chains below come from one sample, sequenced in a study of shared clonotypes between healthy human individuals. The repertoire was sequenced with immunoSEQ multiplex PCR; TCRdb's copy has only in-frame clones and lacks some. Here the sample spans about 700,000 clones, approximately 79% being singletons. The sample comprised memory CD4+ T cells sorted from blood. Subset described: CD45RA-negative fraction. The receptors stem from a woman aged 25 to 39 in good health.

The chain joins TRBV28 to TRBJ1-4; unclear D gene. V lost 6 bases, J lost 0 bases, and 11 bases lay in between. The CDR3 runs 15 residues. Germline values: CDR1 MDHEN, CDR2 SYDVKM. The CDR3 region is CASSLTVATNEKLFF. The CDR3 DNA is TGTGCCAGCAGCCTAACGGTTGCAACTAATGAAAAACTGTTTTTT.

This clone has only a few counts. The chain employs TRBV5-1 and TRBJ1-1; the D gene is possibly TRBD1 (5 bases). Trimming pared 1 base from V and 0 bases from J, leaving 7 bases between. The CDR3 has 14 amino acids. The germline V gene has CDR1 SGHRS and CDR2 YFSETQ. CDR3: CASSLSTVNTEAFF. In DNA form, the CDR3 reads TGCGCCAGCAGCTTGTCGACAGTGAACACTGAAGCTTTCTTT.

The chain joins TRBV10-3 to TRBJ2-7; 7 positions match TRBD2. The CDR3 has 15 amino acids. Per germline, CDR1 ENHRY and CDR2 SYGVKD. V trimming: 6 bases; J trimming: 3 bases; junction bases outside the gene matches: 11. The CDR3 here is CAIREGLAELYEQYF. The CDR3 DNA sequence: TGTGCCATCAGGGAGGGGCTAGCGGAGCTCTACGAGCAGTACTTC.

This clone was seen at least ten times. V gene TRBV28 combines with J gene TRBJ2-7, with 9 bases matching TRBD2. Per germline, CDR1 MDHEN and CDR2 SYDVKM. The CDR3 covers 24 residues. Losses at the gene ends were 2 bases for V and 0 bases for J; bases not matched to a gene: 29. The CDR3 protein is CASSLNLLRKAGLAGSKSSYEQYF. The DNA for the CDR3 is TGTGCCAGCAGTTTAAATCTTCTCCGAAAAGCGGGGCTAGCGGGATCCAAATCCTCCTACGAGCAGTACTTC.

The chain combines TRBV4-1 with TRBJ1-5; D ambiguous. Germline CDR1 reads MGHRA; CDR2 reads YSYEKL. Trimming shortened V by 0 bases and J by 7 bases, and 10 bases separated the two germline ends. CDR3 length: 14 amino acids. CDR3 DNA sequence: TGCGCCAGCAGCCAAGAGGGTAGTGTACAGCCCCAGCATTTT. This codes for CASSQEGSVQPQHF.

This chain links TRBV14 with TRBJ2-1, with D unclear. V dropped 1 base and J dropped 5 bases, with 9 bases sitting between them. This CDR3 spans 14 amino acids. Germline CDR1 and CDR2: SGHDN and FVKESK. The chain's CDR3 is CASSQALGNNEQFF. The CDR3 DNA sequence: TGTGCCAGCAGCCAAGCGTTGGGTAACAATGAGCAGTTCTTC.

This clone was recorded at least ten times. The chain recombines TRBV9 with TRBJ2-3, with TRBD1 as a possible D gene (6 bases). This CDR3 contains 13 residues. Trimming took off 3 bases at V and 4 bases at J, with 9 bases between the two ends. The germline CDR1 and CDR2 sequences are SGDLS and YYNGEE. CDR3: CASSGGPPDTQYF. The CDR3 DNA reads as TGTGCCAGCAGCGGGGGGCCCCCAGATACGCAGTATTTT.

In this sample, this clone turned up a few times. CDR3 protein: CASSPVRDFSNEQFF. The DNA for the CDR3 is TGTGCCAGCTCACCAGTTCGCGACTTCTCGAATGAGCAGTTCTTC. The chain is built from TRBV18 and TRBJ2-1; D call uncertain. The CDR3 spans 15 residues. Trimming removed 2 bases at V and 7 bases at J, with 15 bases between. Per the germline V gene, CDR1 is KGHSH and CDR2 is LQKENI. The whole variable domain, remainder taken from reference TRBV18 and TRBJ2-1, is NAGVMQNPRHLVRRRGQEARLRCSPMKGHSHVYWYRQLPEEGLKFMVYLQKENIIDESGMPKERFSAEFPKEGPSILRIQQVVRGDSAAYFCASSPVRDFSNEQFFGPGTRLTVL.

This clone was picked up one time. J is TRBJ2-7 and V is TRBV6-1; the D gene could be TRBD1 or TRBD2 (6 bases each). V dropped 6 bases and J dropped 2 bases, with 17 bases sitting between them. This CDR3 has 15 residues. The germline V gene encodes CDR1 MNHNS and CDR2 SASEGT. The CDR3 protein is CASRPLGGDPYEQYF. The DNA of the CDR3 is TGTGCCAGCAGGCCATTGGGGGGCGACCCCTACGAGCAGTACTTC.

The sample holds many counts of this clone. The rearrangement joins TRBV7-9 to TRBJ2-1, with 11 bases lining up with TRBD2. The CDR3 is 17 amino acids. CDR1 is SEHNR, CDR2 FQNEAQ, per germline (reference sequence). The V gene end was trimmed by 5 bases and the J gene end by 9 bases; junction bases not matched to a gene: 15. In DNA, the CDR3 is TGTGCCAGCAGCCCCGCTCGTCGACTAGCGGGAACGGGTGAGCAGTTCTTC. It encodes CASSPARRLAGTGEQFF.

V usage is TRBV5-6 and J usage is TRBJ1-4; D is unresolved. The germline V and J ends were trimmed by 1 base and 0 bases, with 10 bases remaining between them. CDR1 is SGHDT, CDR2 YYEEEE, per germline. CDR3 length: 16 amino acids. CDR3 nucleotide sequence: TGTGCCAGCAGCTTGACCAGCCTTGCAACTAATGAAAAACTGTTTTTT. Protein product: CASSLTSLATNEKLFF.

The V gene is TRBV4-1, the J gene TRBJ2-3; D perhaps matches TRBD2 (5 bases). Trimming stripped 1 base from V and 0 bases from J, with 11 bases between. The CDR3 is 16 amino acids. Germline V lookup: CDR1 MGHRA, CDR2 YSYEKL. For the CDR3, the DNA is TGCGCCAGCAGCCAAGCTGGCGGGTCAAGCACAGATACGCAGTATTTT. Protein sequence: CASSQAGGSSTDTQYF.

The chain recombines TRBV28 with TRBJ1-3; tentatively, D is TRBD1 (6 bases). This CDR3 contains 16 residues. The V gene lost 2 bases and the J gene lost 0 bases, with 11 bases spanning the gap. The V gene's germline CDR1 is MDHEN and CDR2 SYDVKM. CDR3 bases: TGTGCCAGCAGTTTAGGGGGACACATCTCTGGAAACACCATATATTTT. Protein sequence: CASSLGGHISGNTIYF. Using reference TRBV28 and TRBJ1-3 for the parts outside the CDR3, the full variable domain is DVKVTQSSRYLVKRTGEKVFLECVQDMDHENMFWYRQDPGLGLRLIYFSYDVKMKEKGDIPEGYSVSREKKERFSLILESASTNQTSMYLCASSLGGHISGNTIYFGEGSWLTVV.

The chain links TRBV5-1 to TRBJ2-5; a weak D match, TRBD2 (6 bases). With 1 base removed from V and 1 base from J, the gap between germline ends came to 8 bases. CDR1 SGHRS and CDR2 YFSETQ come from the germline V gene. The CDR3 totals 14 residues. CDR3 DNA sequence: TGCGCCAGCAGCTTGACGACTAGCCAAGAGACCCAGTACTTC. Its protein product is CASSLTTSQETQYF.

The V and J genes are TRBV6-5 and TRBJ1-5; 7 bases map to TRBD1. The length of the CDR3 is 15 residues. In germline, CDR1 is MNHEY, CDR2 SVGAGI. The junction had 6 bases not matched to a gene; V was cut back by 6 bases and J by 1 base. CDR3 bases: TGTGCCAGCAGCCTAATGGGACAGAGCAATCAGCCCCAGCATTTT. Translating gives CASSLMGQSNQPQHF.

The rearrangement links TRBV27 to TRBJ1-5, with no clear D. Germline CDR1 is MNHEY and CDR2 is SMNVEV (reference sequence). The CDR3 has 14 residues. The V and J ends lost 2 bases and 2 bases respectively, with 7 bases between them. The CDR3 is CASSLDRGNQPQHF. As DNA, the CDR3 is TGTGCCAGCAGTTTAGACCGGGGCAATCAGCCCCAGCATTTT.

The chain's CDR3 is CASSLTTASYNEQFF. In DNA form, the CDR3 reads TGCGCCAGCAGCCTTACGACAGCCTCCTACAATGAGCAGTTCTTC. The V gene is TRBV5-1, the J gene TRBJ2-1; maybe TRBD1 (5 bases). The germline V gene has CDR1 SGHRS and CDR2 YFSETQ. The CDR3 spans 15 residues. V was cut by 4 bases and J by 0 bases, with 11 bases left in between. Complete variable domain (other parts from reference TRBV5-1 and TRBJ2-1): KAGVTQTPRYLIKTRGQQVTLSCSPISGHRSVSWYQQTPGQGLQFLFEYFSETQRNKGNFPGRFSGRQFSNSRSEMNVSTLELGDSALYLCASSLTTASYNEQFFGPGTRLTVL.

This rearrangement joins TRBV6-5 to TRBJ1-5, with unresolved D. The V gene's germline CDR1 is MNHEY and CDR2 SVGAGI. The CDR3 is 15 amino acids. V lost 7 bases, J lost 7 bases, and 20 bases lay in between. CDR3 DNA: TGTGCCAGCACCTTCTCCAAAACTTCGGGACAGCCCCAGCATTTT. It yields the protein CASTFSKTSGQPQHF.

The chain is built from TRBV25-1 and TRBJ1-2; D remains ambiguous. Germline-derived CDR1 and CDR2 are MGHDK and SYGVNS. The CDR3 extends over 18 amino acids. The V gene lost 0 bases and the J gene lost 4 bases, with 21 bases spanning the gap. For the CDR3, the DNA is TGTGCCAGCAGTGAATATCGCCATCGTGGAAGGGCCCCCTATGGCTACACCTTC. Protein sequence: CASSEYRHRGRAPYGYTF.

In this sample, this clone turned up a few times. V is TRBV19 and J is TRBJ2-3; the D gene is possibly TRBD2 (5 bases). V was clipped by 5 bases and J by 4 bases, with 25 bases between them. This CDR3 is built from 18 residues. CDR1 and CDR2 from the germline V gene are LNHDA and SQIVND (reference sequence). This CDR3 reads CASSVAPIISALADTQYF. In nucleotides, the CDR3 is TGTGCCAGTAGTGTTGCGCCAATAATTAGCGCTCTGGCAGATACGCAGTATTTT.